A single sample gave rise to the 17 T cell receptor beta chains below, sequenced in a study of T cells expressing NK-cell markers. TCRdb reprocessed the 5' RACE reads, with one entry per CDR3 protein and no DNA. The sample holds about 460,000 distinct CDR3 sequences. The sequenced sample consisted of blood T cells: a sorted CD56 or NKG2C T cell subset, CD4+ or CD8+ T cells, or bulk PBMC T cells (not recorded which). All receptors derive from a woman aged 50 to 60 in good health.

The chain recombines TRBV19 with TRBJ2-1; TCRdb's D call of TRBD2 is untestable without DNA. This CDR3 is 18 amino acids long. In germline, CDR1 is LNHDA, CDR2 SQIVND (reference sequence). CDR3 region: CASSIRFHASGTPNEQFF.

The gene calls are TRBV27 and TRBJ2-1; TCRdb proposes TRBD2, but this gene call is untestable without DNA. Germline-derived CDR1 and CDR2 are MNHEY and SMNVEV (reference sequence). The CDR3 sequence is 15 residues long. This chain's CDR3 is CASIAKRAELAEQFF.

CDR3 in amino acids: CASSLSMTGGRTQYF. The rearrangement uses TRBV5-6 and TRBJ2-5; no DNA is available, so the TRBD1 call from TCRdb remains unchecked. Germline assignment: CDR1 SGHDT and CDR2 YYEEEE. CDR3 length equals 15 residues.

This chain uses TRBV7-9 with TRBJ2-3; TCRdb indicates TRBD1, and absent DNA this call remains unverified. Germline V CDR1 and CDR2: SEHNR, FQNEAQ (reference sequence). The CDR3 contains 17 residues. The CDR3: CASSLQGTETPRDTQYF.

The chain joins TRBV10-1 to TRBJ2-1; no DNA is available, so the TRBD2 call from TCRdb remains unchecked. The CDR3 runs 14 residues. The V gene's germline CDR1 is WNHNN and CDR2 SYGVQD (reference sequence). The CDR3 loop reads CASSVTSGSLEQFF.

The chain's CDR3 is CASSLWGGLAVISYNEQFF. This chain uses TRBV28 with TRBJ2-1; the TCRdb call, TRBD2, lacks DNA for checking. Germline lookup yields CDR1 MDHEN and CDR2 SYDVKM. The CDR3 has 19 residues.

The chain recombines TRBV29-1 with TRBJ2-1; no DNA is available, so the TRBD2 call from TCRdb remains unchecked. CDR3 length: 15 residues. CDR1 SQVTM and CDR2 ANQGSEA come from the germline V gene. The CDR3 protein is CSVSSGSDSYNEQFF.

V gene TRBV5-4 combines with J gene TRBJ1-2; with no DNA, the TCRdb D assignment of TRBD1 cannot be verified. The V gene's germline CDR1 is SGHNT and CDR2 YYREEE (reference sequence). The CDR3 covers 15 residues. CDR3 in amino acids: CASSSGRQGSYGYTF.

This rearrangement joins TRBV12-3 or TRBV12-4 to TRBJ2-7; TCRdb's D gene call, TRBD2, goes unchecked for lack of DNA. The CDR3 covers 15 residues. The CDR3 loop is CASSFLSGLLYEQYF.

The chain is built from TRBV5-1 and TRBJ2-1; TCRdb outputs TRBD1, but without DNA this stays unchecked. Germline V gene lookup returns CDR1 SGHRS and CDR2 YFSETQ. The CDR3 is 14 residues long. This CDR3 is CARAGLRTANEQFF.

This chain connects TRBV6-5 to TRBJ2-7; checking the TCRdb D call of TRBD2 is not possible without DNA. CDR3 length equals 14 residues. Germline loops: CDR1 MNHEY, CDR2 SVGAGI. This CDR3 is CASSLAGGQYEQYF.

The chain is built from TRBV12-3 or TRBV12-4 and TRBJ1-5. There are 14 residues in the CDR3. CDR3 protein: CASRGRIPNQPQHF.

The chain carries TRBV14 and TRBJ2-2; TCRdb proposes TRBD1, but this gene call is untestable without DNA. Germline loops: CDR1 SGHDN, CDR2 FVKESK. This CDR3 comprises 15 residues. The CDR3 protein is CASSHPRGVTGELFF. Full variable domain (missing parts from reference TRBV14 and TRBJ2-2): EAGVTQFPSHSVIEKGQTVTLRCDPISGHDNLYWYRRVMGKEIKFLLHFVKESKQDESGMPNNRFLAERTGGTYSTLKVQPAELEDSGVYFCASSHPRGVTGELFFGEGSRLTVL.

This rearrangement joins TRBV10-3 to TRBJ2-3; the D call from TCRdb, TRBD2, cannot be confirmed without DNA. From germline, CDR1 is ENHRY and CDR2 SYGVKD. The CDR3 consists of 14 residues. This CDR3 is CALASGSSPDTQYF.

The V and J genes are TRBV5-5 and TRBJ1-6; checking the TCRdb D call of TRBD1 is not possible without DNA. The CDR3 covers 14 residues. Per germline, CDR1 SGHKS and CDR2 YYEKEE (reference sequence). CDR3 sequence: CASSYRVGASPLHF.

The chain uses TRBV19 and TRBJ1-1; absent DNA, TCRdb's TRBD1 call cannot be checked. The germline CDR1 and CDR2 sequences are LNHDA and SQIVND (reference sequence). There are 15 residues in the CDR3. The chain's CDR3 is CASSINGGMNTEAFF. Based on the CDR3 plus reference TRBV19 and TRBJ1-1, the full variable domain is DGGITQSPKYLFRKEGQNVTLSCEQNLNHDAMYWYRQDPGQGLRLIYYSQIVNDFQKGDIAEGYSVSREKKESFPLTVTSAQKNPTAFYLCASSINGGMNTEAFFGQGTRLTVV.

The chain joins TRBV5-1 to TRBJ1-2. Germline CDR1 SGHRS, CDR2 YFSETQ. The CDR3 totals 14 residues. CDR3 protein: CASSGEERGYGYTF.